These 11 T cell receptor beta chains were sequenced from one sample in a study of blood T cell repertoires in COVID-19. Here immunoSEQ multiplex PCR was the method, and the copy in TCRdb shows in-frame clones only, minus some. The sample carries over 130,000 clones, about 90% recorded once. Source material: peripheral blood. Source of these receptors: a man between 60 and 70 years old with active or convalescent COVID-19.

This clone has just one count. The chain couples TRBV24-1 to TRBJ2-6; tentatively, D is TRBD1 (6 bases). CDR1 and CDR2 (germline): KGHDR, SFDVKD. This CDR3 region has 14 residues. Trimming removed 12 bases from V and 1 base from J, with 12 bases in between. CDR3 residues: CAVHDRSGANVLTF. The CDR3 nucleotides are TGTGCCGTACACGACAGGTCTGGGGCCAACGTCCTGACTTTC.

The sample holds one count of this clone. The gene calls are TRBV28 and TRBJ2-2; D is undetermined. CDR3 length: 12 residues. Looked up from germline, CDR1 is MDHEN and CDR2 is SYDVKM. The V gene lost 5 bases and the J gene lost 3 bases, with 4 bases spanning the gap. The CDR3, as DNA: TGTGCCAGCAGTCCCTACACCGGGGAGCTGTTTTTT. This gives the protein CASSPYTGELFF.

This chain links TRBV7-2 with TRBJ2-5; D gene unclear. The germline V gene has CDR1 SGHTA and CDR2 FQGNSA. The ends were cut back, 4 bases at V and 1 base at J, with 13 bases in the middle. The CDR3 is made up of 15 amino acids. In nucleotides, the CDR3 is TGTGCCAGCAGCTCAATGGGTAGGAGCCAAGAGACCCAGTACTTC. Its translation is CASSSMGRSQETQYF.

This chain connects TRBV3-1 (or the pseudogene TRBV3-2) to TRBJ2-3; 14 positions match TRBD2. This CDR3 region has 17 residues. The J segment lost 5 bases and the V segment lost 4 bases, leaving 8 bases of the junction unmatched. In germline, CDR1 is LGHDT, CDR2 YNNKEL (reference sequence). The CDR3 is CASSLGTSGSGVDTQYF. DNA for the CDR3: TGTGCCAGCAGCCTTGGGACTAGCGGGAGTGGGGTAGATACGCAGTATTTT.

V and J are TRBV28 and TRBJ2-7; 8 bases line up with TRBD2. J was trimmed by 4 bases and V by 4 bases; bases with no gene match: 6. The germline V gene has CDR1 MDHEN and CDR2 SYDVKM. This CDR3 region has 14 residues. Here the CDR3 reads CASSSPAGVYEQYF. In DNA, the CDR3 is TGTGCCAGCAGTTCCCCAGCGGGAGTATACGAGCAGTACTTC.

The chain recombines TRBV11-2 with TRBJ2-3; 12 bases fit TRBD2. This CDR3 region has 16 residues. CDR1 is SGHAT and CDR2 is FQNNGV in the germline V gene. V gave up 3 bases and J gave up 4 bases; unmatched junction bases: 5. For the CDR3, the DNA is TGTGCCAGCAGCTTGACTAGCGGGAGACGGGCAGATACGCAGTATTTT. Translation: CASSLTSGRRADTQYF.

The rearrangement uses TRBV6-5 and TRBJ2-7; D might be TRBD1 (6 bases). Trimming took off 6 bases at V and 6 bases at J, with 18 bases between the two ends. Germline V gene lookup returns CDR1 MNHEY and CDR2 SVGAGI. The CDR3 is 14 residues long. The CDR3 coding sequence is TGTGCCAGCAGACAGAGTTTCCAGGGGCTCGAGCAGTACTTC. It translates to CASRQSFQGLEQYF.

The chain couples TRBV9 to TRBJ2-7, with TRBD1 identical over 7 bases. CDR1 and CDR2 from the germline V gene are SGDLS and YYNGEE. There are 17 residues in the CDR3. Losses at the gene ends were 3 bases for V and 6 bases for J; bases not matched to a gene: 18. The chain's CDR3 is CASSASGYRDRGPEQYF. The CDR3 DNA follows: TGTGCCAGCAGCGCCTCGGGGTACCGGGACAGAGGTCCCGAGCAGTACTTC.

The rearrangement uses TRBV5-1 and TRBJ1-4; D remains ambiguous. The CDR3 is 12 amino acids. Germline V gene data show CDR1 as SGHRS and CDR2 as YFSETQ. V was shortened by 5 bases and J by 3 bases, with 5 bases between the two germline ends. The CDR3 spells CASRQPNEKLFF. The DNA of the CDR3 is TGCGCCAGCAGACAACCTAATGAAAAACTGTTTTTT.

This chain connects TRBV6-5 to TRBJ1-5; D ambiguous. Per germline, CDR1 MNHEY and CDR2 SVGAGI. The CDR3 totals 13 residues. The V and J ends lost 1 base and 5 bases respectively, with 6 bases between them. In DNA, the CDR3 is TGTGCCAGCAGTTACTGGTTAGATCAGCCCCAGCATTTT. Protein product: CASSYWLDQPQHF.

This chain connects TRBV29-1 to TRBJ2-7, with 8 bases lining up with TRBD1. Germline V lookup: CDR1 SQVTM, CDR2 ANQGSEA. Trimming at V came to 6 bases and at J to 1 base, leaving 8 bases not matched to a gene. The CDR3 has 14 residues. The CDR3 spells CSVVGGQGSYEQYF. In nucleotides, the CDR3 is TGCAGCGTCGTTGGTGGACAGGGATCCTACGAGCAGTACTTC.